These 21 T cell receptor beta chains were all obtained from the same sample, sequenced in a study of T cells in Graves' hyperthyroidism and ophthalmopathy. From RNA transcripts, TCR beta CDR3 regions were amplified. The TCR CDR3 was amplified in a first-round RT-PCR using the HTBI primer set. One entry per CDR3 protein, called by TCRdb with MiXCR from the multiplex PCR reads. This sample has 500,000 to 750,000 distinct CDR3 sequences, with around a sixth found just once. The sequenced material came from blood. The receptor source for this set is a woman younger than 45 with Graves' hyperthyroidism.

In this sample, this clonotype turned up many times. This chain connects TRBV30 to TRBJ2-7; D unclear. The CDR3 spans 12 residues. The ends were cut back, 0 bases at V and 3 bases at J, with 6 bases in the middle. Germline V CDR1 and CDR2: GTSNPN, SVGIG (reference sequence). The CDR3 here is CAWSVGSYEQYF. The CDR3 bases are TGTGCCTGGAGTGTAGGCAGCTACGAGCAGTACTTC. The complete variable domain, with remaining parts taken from reference TRBV30 and TRBJ2-7, reads SQTIHQWPATLVQPVGSPLSLECTVEGTSNPNLYWYRQAAGRGLQLLFYSVGIGQISSEVPQNLSASRPQDRQFILSSKKLLLSDSGFYLCAWSVGSYEQYFGPGTRLTVT.

This clonotype was recorded many times. The chain has TRBV12-3 or TRBV12-4 and TRBJ2-1; D gene ambiguous. V dropped 5 bases and J dropped 8 bases, with 7 bases sitting between them. The CDR3 spans 11 residues. CDR3: CASSAAHEQFF. The CDR3 bases are TGTGCCAGCAGTGCAGCCCATGAGCAGTTCTTC.

The rearrangement joins TRBV11-3 to TRBJ2-1; D ambiguous. Trimming removed 0 bases at V and 0 bases at J, with 9 bases between. The CDR3 runs to 16 residues. Germline V CDR1 and CDR2: SGHNT, YENEEA. The DNA of the CDR3 is TGTGCCAGCAGCTTAGAGTCCGCAGTCTCCTACAATGAGCAGTTCTTC. It encodes CASSLESAVSYNEQFF. The variable domain in full, with the rest retrieved from reference TRBV11-3 and TRBJ2-1, is EAGVVQSPRYKIIEKKQPVAFWCNPISGHNTLYWYLQNLGQGPELLIRYENEEAVDDSQLPKDRFSAERLKGVDSTLKIQPAELGDSAVYLCASSLESAVSYNEQFFGPGTRLTVL.

This clonotype was seen ten or more times. J is TRBJ2-3 and V is TRBV27; 7 bases are shared with TRBD2. This CDR3 comprises 14 residues. Germline CDR1 and CDR2: MNHEY and SMNVEV (reference sequence). V shed 7 bases, J shed 2 bases, and the junction held 6 bases outside the gene matches. CDR3 DNA: TGTGCCAGCAATCGTGCGGGGGTCACAGATACGCAGTATTTT. Its translation is CASNRAGVTDTQYF.

The V call is TRBV4-1, the J call TRBJ1-4; D unresolved. Per germline, CDR1 MGHRA and CDR2 YSYEKL. V lost 4 bases to trimming and J lost 4 bases, with 13 bases between them. The CDR3 runs 15 residues. In DNA, the CDR3 is TGCGCCAGCAGCCTAGAGTTACTCCGTAATGAAAAACTGTTTTTT. Translated, it gives CASSLELLRNEKLFF.

A few counts support this clonotype. The CDR3 ends on some other residue instead of the conserved phenylalanine or tryptophan, so this is likely a read error. The V gene is TRBV28, the J gene TRBJ1-2; 7 nucleotides match TRBD1. Looked up from germline, CDR1 is MDHEN and CDR2 is SYDVKM. Unmatched junction bases numbered 8, after V lost 7 bases and J lost 0 bases. This CDR3 has 15 amino acids. CDR3 loop: CASTQTGTANYGYTS. The CDR3 region has the DNA TGTGCCAGCACCCAAACCGGGACAGCTAACTATGGCTACACCTCC.

The sample holds many counts of this clonotype. V and J are TRBV18 and TRBJ2-3; D is undetermined. Per the germline V gene, CDR1 is KGHSH and CDR2 is LQKENI. This CDR3 contains 14 residues. V lost 2 bases and J lost 1, with 7 bases in between. DNA of the CDR3: TGTGCCAGCTCACCAAGTACCGGCACAGATACGCAGTATTTT. Translation: CASSPSTGTDTQYF.

The chain links TRBV7-3 to TRBJ1-2; TRBD1 aligns across 10 bases. CDR3 size: 17 residues. Germline V CDR1 and CDR2: SGHTA, FQGTGA. The V and J ends lost 6 bases and 3 bases, in that order; junction bases with no gene match: 13. The CDR3 sequence is CASSSDRGRAMDYGYTF. The CDR3, as DNA: TGTGCCAGCAGTTCCGACAGGGGGCGTGCTATGGACTATGGCTACACCTTC.

This clonotype showed up many times. V gene TRBV7-9 combines with J gene TRBJ1-6; D call uncertain. The length of the CDR3 is 14 residues. CDR1 is SEHNR, CDR2 FQNEAQ, per germline (reference sequence). V was pared by 2 bases and J by 9 bases, with 11 bases between. The CDR3 region is CASSLHSGVSPLHF. The CDR3 DNA reads TGTGCCAGCAGCTTACATTCTGGGGTTTCACCCCTCCACTTT. The full variable domain, completed using reference TRBV7-9 and TRBJ1-6, is DTGVSQNPRHKITKRGQNVTFRCDPISEHNRLYWYRQTLGQGPEFLTYFQNEAQLEKSRLLSDRFSAERPKGSFSTLEIQRTEQGDSAMYLCASSLHSGVSPLHFGNGTRLTVT.

The chain is built from TRBV3-1 and TRBJ2-5; D perhaps matches TRBD2 (6 bases). Germline V gene lookup returns CDR1 LGHDT and CDR2 YNNKEL (reference sequence). This CDR3 has 14 amino acids. Trimming left V 5 bases short and J 3 bases short, with 13 bases between. In nucleotides, the CDR3 is TGTGCCAGCAGCATTCGATCGGGGGAAGAGACCCAGTACTTC. Its protein is CASSIRSGEETQYF.

This clonotype appeared many times. The CDR3 nucleotides are TGTGCCAGCAGCCAAGATAGTCTCGGGGACGAAGAAGCTTTCTTT. It translates to CASSQDSLGDEEAFF. The rearrangement links TRBV3-1 to TRBJ1-1; TRBD1 might be the D (5 bases). The CDR3 contains 15 residues. Germline V gene lookup returns CDR1 LGHDT and CDR2 YNNKEL (reference sequence). V dropped 0 bases and J dropped 8 bases, with 16 bases sitting between them.

The J gene is TRBJ2-1, the V gene TRBV28; 13 bases fit TRBD2. This CDR3 has 16 residues. V trimming: 6 bases; J trimming: 4 bases; junction bases outside the gene matches: 6. Germline lookup yields CDR1 MDHEN and CDR2 SYDVKM. CDR3 nucleotides: TGTGCCAGCAGCAAAACTAGCGGGAGGGATTACAATGAGCAGTTCTTC. Protein sequence: CASSKTSGRDYNEQFF.

The sample holds a few counts of this clonotype. V gene TRBV7-9 combines with J gene TRBJ2-2, with D tentatively TRBD1 (6 bases). Germline CDR1 SEHNR, CDR2 FQNEAQ (reference sequence). Trimming left V 4 bases short and J 1 base short, with 13 bases between. The CDR3 is 16 residues long. The chain's CDR3 is CASSYSGTRNTGELFF. The CDR3, as DNA: TGTGCCAGCAGCTATTCCGGGACAAGGAACACCGGGGAGCTGTTTTTT.

This clonotype was counted many times. The chain has TRBV30 and TRBJ2-3; D remains unclear. In germline, CDR1 is GTSNPN, CDR2 SVGIG (reference sequence). CDR3 length equals 11 residues. V lost 2 bases to trimming and J lost 4 bases, with 4 bases between them. This CDR3 is CAWSLADTQYF. CDR3 nucleotides: TGTGCCTGGAGTTTAGCAGATACGCAGTATTTT.

CDR3 sequence: CASSYSIAGLSSDEQYF. Written as DNA, the CDR3 is TGTGCCAGCAGTTACTCGATAGCGGGATTATCCTCAGACGAGCAGTACTTC. The rearrangement uses TRBV6-6 and TRBJ2-7; 8 nucleotides agree with TRBD2. The CDR3 totals 17 residues. Trimming at V came to 0 bases and at J to 5 bases, leaving 12 bases not matched to a gene. Germline CDR1 and CDR2: MNHNY and SVGAGI (reference sequence).

This clonotype was observed a few times. In DNA form, the CDR3 reads TGTGCCAGCAGTGAAGCGGCAGGACTACTCTACGAGCAGTACTTC. This gives the protein CASSEAAGLLYEQYF. The rearrangement uses TRBV6-1 and TRBJ2-7; perhaps TRBD2 as D (6 bases). The germline V gene encodes CDR1 MNHNS and CDR2 SASEGT. The V gene lost 0 bases and the J gene lost 3 bases, with 12 bases spanning the gap. The CDR3 extends over 15 amino acids.

This clonotype has ten or more counts. The gene calls are TRBV7-2 and TRBJ2-3, with D perhaps TRBD2 (6 bases). CDR1 is SGHTA, CDR2 FQGNSA, per germline. Trimming cost V 2 bases and J 1 base, with 19 bases left between them. CDR3 size: 18 residues. In DNA, the CDR3 is TGTGCCAGCAGCTTAATGTCCGGCGGCTGGGGGGGCACAGATACGCAGTATTTT. Translated, it gives CASSLMSGGWGGTDTQYF.

In its sample, this clonotype was seen many times. The chain joins TRBV12-5 to TRBJ2-1, with TRBD2 identical over 10 bases. V shed 3 bases, J shed 4 bases, and the junction held 6 bases outside the gene matches. The CDR3 has 16 amino acids. The germline gives CDR1 LGHNT, CDR2 FRNRAP. The CDR3 loop is CASGLAGGPGYNEQFF. CDR3 coding DNA: TGTGCTAGTGGTTTAGCGGGAGGGCCGGGTTACAATGAGCAGTTCTTC.

This clonotype occurred a few times. This sequence may be a read error, since a much larger clone differs from it by one base. Likely a read error: the CDR3 ends without its conserved phenylalanine or tryptophan. The rearrangement joins TRBV20-1 to TRBJ2-3; D is ambiguous. Germline-derived CDR1 and CDR2 are DFQATT and SNEGSKA (reference sequence). V dropped 1 base and J dropped 2 bases, with 7 bases sitting between them. This CDR3 spans 13 amino acids. Here the CDR3 reads CSARGLPTDTQYS. CDR3 nucleotide sequence: TGCAGTGCTAGAGGTCTACCCACAGATACGCAGTATTCT.

Worth noting for this clonotype: The limits of the CDR3 on the DNA are not certain, so only TCRdb's listed CDR3 is given. The chain employs TRBV19 and TRBJ1-1; the table gives TRBD1 as D, unverified against the DNA. Germline lookup yields CDR1 LNHDA and CDR2 SQIVND (reference sequence). The CDR3 has 13 amino acids, counting both end residues. CDR3 region: CASSFGRGTEALF.

The rearrangement joins TRBV6-1 to TRBJ2-3; 9 bases agree with TRBD2. Unmatched junction bases numbered 8, after V lost 6 bases and J lost 1 base. This CDR3 contains 16 residues. Looked up from germline, CDR1 is MNHNS and CDR2 is SASEGT. This CDR3 reads CASSDLAGIGTDTQYF. In nucleotides, the CDR3 is TGTGCCAGCAGCGACCTAGCGGGGATCGGCACAGATACGCAGTATTTT.